These T cell receptor beta chains were read from a single sample in a study of CD8 T cells in ankylosing spondylitis. TCRdb re-called the 5' RACE reads through MiXCR, storing one row per CDR3 protein. The sample has 150,000 to 200,000 distinct CDR3 sequences; approximately 18% are singletons. Sequencing used blood, either unsorted or a sorted T cell fraction (not recorded which). The receptors shown here come from a male donor between 5 and 29 years old with ankylosing spondylitis or in good health (not recorded which). Each CDR3 is given with its conserved first and last residue. The order of the fields is D gene, V gene, J gene, clone size, CDR3 DNA, CDR3 protein. D genes are given only for firm matches. Clone size appears in some rows only: once, few, many, or a class for an expanded clone.

.,TRBV29-1,TRBJ1-2,many,TGCAGCGTTGTTGAGGGTCGCGGCTACACCTTC,CSVVEGRGYTF
.,TRBV4-2,TRBJ2-3,many,.,CASSQDSAPGAGERNTQYF
TRBD2,TRBV7-2,TRBJ2-5,many,TGTGCCAGCAGCTTAGTACTAGCGCAGCAATCACAAGAGACCCAGTACTTC,CASSLVLAQQSQETQYF
.,TRBV6-5,TRBJ2-1,many,TGTGCCAGCAGTTACAGGGACATCTCCTACAATGAGCAGTTCTTC,CASSYRDISYNEQFF
.,TRBV19,TRBJ1-5,many,TGTGCCAGCCAACAGGGTCCCCGTCAGCCCCAGCATTTT,CASQQGPRQPQHF
.,TRBV12-3/TRBV12-4,TRBJ1-4,.,TGTGCCAGCAGTGAAAATGAAAAACTGTTTTTT,CASSENEKLFF
.,TRBV6-2/TRBV6-3,TRBJ2-2,many,TGTGCCAGCAGCGAAACGCCCACCGGGGAGCTGTTTTTT,CASSETPTGELFF
.,TRBV5-1,TRBJ1-1,.,TGCGCCAGCAGCTTGGGATTCGAGAACACTGAAGCTTTCTTT,CASSLGFENTEAFF
.,TRBV7-2,TRBJ2-7,many,TGTGCCGTTTCTCTCGGGGGGCTGTGGGAGCAGTACTTC,CAVSLGGLWEQYF
TRBD2,TRBV20-1,TRBJ2-3,many,TGCAGTGCTAGACGTGGGACTAGCGGCACAGATACGCAGTATTTT,CSARRGTSGTDTQYF
TRBD2,TRBV29-1,TRBJ2-3,many,TGCAGCGTCGGGGGACTAGCGAGTTCCACAGATACGCAGTATTTT,CSVGGLASSTDTQYF
TRBD1,TRBV10-3,TRBJ2-3,many,TGTGCCATCCAAGGACAGGGTCAGGATACGCAGTATTTT,CAIQGQGQDTQYF
TRBD2,TRBV20-1,TRBJ2-1,many,TGCAGTGCCCTAGGGGCTAGCGGTAATTACAATGAGCAGTTCTTC,CSALGASGNYNEQFF
.,TRBV4-3,TRBJ1-2,many,TGCGCCAGCAGCCAAGATCTCCCTACAGGGAACTATGGCTACACCTTC,CASSQDLPTGNYGYTF
.,TRBV6-2/TRBV6-3,TRBJ2-2,many,TGTGCCAGCACTTTCACAGGCTACGGGGAGCTGTTTTTT,CASTFTGYGELFF
TRBD2,TRBV12-3/TRBV12-4,TRBJ2-1,many,TGTGCCAGCAGCCAGAGGACTAGCGGGAGACTTTTTACGTACAATGAGCAGTTCTTC,CASSQRTSGRLFTYNEQFF
TRBD1,TRBV28,TRBJ1-5,many,TGTGCCAGCAGTTTAAGAGGACAGGGGGCTCGGTATGGCAATCAGCCCCAGCATTTT,CASSLRGQGARYGNQPQHF
.,TRBV11-1,TRBJ2-3,many,TGTGCCAGCAGCTTAGCGGGGACGGGACCTGCAGATACGCAGTATTTT,CASSLAGTGPADTQYF
.,TRBV7-2,TRBJ2-1,many,TGTGCCAGCAGTCGTACCCGCTTCGAGAATGAGCAGTTCTTC,CASSRTRFENEQFF
TRBD2,TRBV7-8,TRBJ2-7,many,TGTGCCAGCAGCTTAACTAGCGGGAGGGGCTTCCAATACGAGCAGTACTTC,CASSLTSGRGFQYEQYF
.,TRBV12-3/TRBV12-4,TRBJ1-1,many,TGTGCCAGCAGTTTAGCAGGACCGCAGAACACTGAAGCTTTCTTT,CASSLAGPQNTEAFF
TRBD1,TRBV12-3/TRBV12-4,TRBJ1-1,many,TGTGCCAGCAGTAAAGACAGGGTAGACCCTAACACTGAAGCTTTCTTT,CASSKDRVDPNTEAFF
.,TRBV4-2,TRBJ2-1,many,TGTGCCAGCAGCCAAGATGCTGAGGAGGGCCCCTACAATGAGCAGTTCTTC,CASSQDAEEGPYNEQFF
.,TRBV7-2,TRBJ2-5,many,TGTGCCAGCAGCTTAATCCGGGAGACCCAGTACTTC,CASSLIRETQYF
.,TRBV6-2/TRBV6-3,TRBJ2-5,many,TGTGCCAGCAGTCTACTTCCTAGCGTGGAGACCCAGTACTTC,CASSLLPSVETQYF
.,TRBV15,TRBJ2-4,.,TGTGCCACCAGCGGCCTCTCGACAAACATTCAGTACTTC,CATSGLSTNIQYF
.,TRBV20-1,TRBJ1-3,many,TGCAGTGCTAGGGGGAAGGGTGGAAACACCATATATTTT,CSARGKGGNTIYF
.,TRBV2,TRBJ2-5,many,TGTGCCAGCAGTCCTGTGTTGGAGACCCAGTACTTC,CASSPVLETQYF
.,TRBV27,TRBJ2-5,many,TGTGCCAGCAGTCTCATAGCTGCAGCGGCCCAAGAGACCCAGTACTTC,CASSLIAAAAQETQYF
.,TRBV20-1,TRBJ2-5,many,TGCAGTGCTGGCGCCGTGGACCAAGAGACCCAGTACTTC,CSAGAVDQETQYF
.,TRBV14,TRBJ1-1,many,TGTGCCAGCAGCCAATCCAGGAACACTGAAGCTTTCTTT,CASSQSRNTEAFF
TRBD2,TRBV24-1,TRBJ2-1,many,TGTGCCACCAGTGACTCATCCGGGACTAGCGGAAAAATCTCCTACAATGAGCAGTTCTTC,CATSDSSGTSGKISYNEQFF
TRBD2,TRBV18,TRBJ2-3,.,TGTGCCAGCTCACCATTTCTCGGCTTATTAGCGGGAGAATCAGATACGCAGTATTTT,CASSPFLGLLAGESDTQYF
TRBD2,TRBV12-3/TRBV12-4,TRBJ2-1,many,TGTGCCAGCAGTCGAAACCCGGGACTAGCCCACAATGAGCAGTTCTTC,CASSRNPGLAHNEQFF
.,TRBV5-5,TRBJ2-1,many,TGTGCCAGCAGCCCAACAGCGGACGATGAGCAGTTCTTC,CASSPTADDEQFF
TRBD1,TRBV20-1,TRBJ1-2,many,TGCAGTGCTAGTGCTCCGGGACAGCTGCTCTATGGCTACACCTTC,CSASAPGQLLYGYTF
TRBD2,TRBV14,TRBJ2-5,many,TGTGCCAGCAGCCTACGACTAGCGGGGTACCAAGAGACCCAGTACTTC,CASSLRLAGYQETQYF
.,TRBV10-3,TRBJ2-5,many,TGTGCCATCAGCCAGGCCCAAGAGACCCAGTACTTC,CAISQAQETQYF
TRBD2,TRBV7-9,TRBJ2-1,many,TGTGCCAGCATCCTCCGGGAGGACCCATTCTACAATGAGCAGTTCTTC,CASILREDPFYNEQFF
.,TRBV7-2,TRBJ2-3,many,TGTGCCATTCAGCTGCCGAGGACTGGAGGCACAGATACGCAGTATTTT,CAIQLPRTGGTDTQYF
.,TRBV7-9,TRBJ2-7,.,TGTGCCAGCAGCCCAGAGGGACGAGCTGGGGAGCAGTACTTC,CASSPEGRAGEQYF
TRBD2,TRBV11-2,TRBJ2-1,many,TGTGCCAGCAGAACTGAGCGGGAGGGCCTTAGCAATGAGCAGTTCTTC,CASRTEREGLSNEQFF
.,TRBV11-2,TRBJ2-2,many,TGTGCCAGCAGCTTAGTCACGCGGCAGTTCTCTTACCTGTTCGCGAACACCGGGGAGCTGTTTTTT,CASSLVTRQFSYLFANTGELFF